Listed here is a single TCR beta chain. Its antigen is currently unknown. The data are from a study of blood T cells in healthy people across ages. A sample-barcoded 5' primer and a J-beta primer mix were used in a second PCR of about 6 to 11 cycles. TCRdb itself ran the 5' RACE reads through MiXCR, one entry per CDR3 protein. The table has around 1.7 million distinct CDR3 sequences, 28% seen once. CDR1 PRHDT and CDR2 FYEKMQ come from the germline V gene (reference sequence). V lost 7 bases, J lost 1 base, and 20 bases lay in between. This CDR3 comprises 16 residues. Findings and limits, study-wide: Donor CMV infection status was unknown, possibly confounding age-related changes in expanded clonotypes.

At least 6.5 million PBMCs were isolated per sample. The specimen sequenced was blood. The chain joins TRBV13 to TRBJ2-7; D is uncertain. The TCR originated in a woman between 25 and 40 years old in good health. For the CDR3, the DNA is TGTGCCAGCACCCAAGGGCAGGCAGAGGAGTCCTACGAGCAGTACTTC. It is translated as CASTQGQAEESYEQYF.